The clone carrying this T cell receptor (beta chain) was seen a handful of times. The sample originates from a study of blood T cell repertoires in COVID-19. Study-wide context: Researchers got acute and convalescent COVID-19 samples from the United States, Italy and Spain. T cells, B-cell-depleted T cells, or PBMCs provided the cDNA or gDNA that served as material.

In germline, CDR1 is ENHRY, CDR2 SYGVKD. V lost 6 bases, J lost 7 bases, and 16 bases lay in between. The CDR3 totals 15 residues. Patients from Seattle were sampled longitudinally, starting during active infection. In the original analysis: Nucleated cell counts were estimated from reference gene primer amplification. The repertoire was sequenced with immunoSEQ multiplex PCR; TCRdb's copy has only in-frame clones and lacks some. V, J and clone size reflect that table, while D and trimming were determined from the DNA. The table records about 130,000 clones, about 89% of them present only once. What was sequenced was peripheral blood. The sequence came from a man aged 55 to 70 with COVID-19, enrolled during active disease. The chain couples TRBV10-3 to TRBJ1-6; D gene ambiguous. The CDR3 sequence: CAIRAAGNQNSPLHF. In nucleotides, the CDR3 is TGTGCCATCAGGGCGGCGGGAAATCAAAATTCACCCCTCCACTTT.